One sample yielded the 23 T cell receptor beta chains listed below, sequenced in a study of shared clonotypes between healthy human individuals. Produced via immunoSEQ multiplex PCR; TCRdb's table is partial and in-frame only. This sample carries a few million clones, just over 90% of them seen once, and the ten largest clones take around 0.15%. The sample consisted of naive CD4+ T cells sorted from blood. Subset indicated: CD45RA+ positively selected. These receptors all stem from a man between 18 and 29 years old in good health.

The chain joins TRBV18 to TRBJ2-3; D perhaps matches TRBD2 (5 bases). V was trimmed by 0 bases and J by 5 bases, leaving 12 bases between them. The germline V gene has CDR1 KGHSH and CDR2 LQKENI. The CDR3 consists of 15 residues. The CDR3 DNA sequence: TGTGCCAGCTCACCACCGGCTAGCCCAAGAGATACGCAGTATTTT. It encodes CASSPPASPRDTQYF.

The chain combines TRBV7-2 with TRBJ2-7, with 9 bases identical to TRBD2. The CDR3 contains 15 residues. Looked up from germline, CDR1 is SGHTA and CDR2 is FQGNSA. Losses at the gene ends were 7 bases for V and 4 bases for J; bases not matched to a gene: 11. The CDR3 spells CASTLVAGGWYEQYF. As DNA, the CDR3 is TGTGCCAGCACCCTTGTGGCGGGAGGGTGGTACGAGCAGTACTTC.

This chain joins TRBV16 and TRBJ2-7; D may be TRBD2 (5 bases). This CDR3 contains 12 residues. The V end was cut by 6 bases, the J end by 2 bases, with 8 bases between. From germline, CDR1 is KGHSY and CDR2 FQNENV. The DNA of the CDR3 is TGTGCCAGCAGAGACTATACCTACGAGCAGTACTTC. Translation gives CASRDYTYEQYF.

The gene calls are TRBV27 and TRBJ1-5; no clear D. V was pared by 5 bases and J by 6 bases, with 14 bases between. Germline CDR1 reads MNHEY; CDR2 reads SMNVEV (reference sequence). This CDR3 has 14 residues. As DNA, the CDR3 is TGTGCCAGCAGTCCCTTAGGTCGCACTCAGCCCCAGCATTTT. Translating gives CASSPLGRTQPQHF.

V gene TRBV28 combines with J gene TRBJ1-2; D uncertain. CDR3 size: 14 residues. Germline assignment: CDR1 MDHEN and CDR2 SYDVKM. Trimming removed 3 bases at V and 8 bases at J, with 16 bases between. Written as DNA, the CDR3 is TGTGCCAGCAGTTTGACTTCTAGGGATCGGGGCTACACCTTC. This sequence encodes CASSLTSRDRGYTF.

The chain carries TRBV5-1 and TRBJ1-5; weak D call: TRBD1 (5 bases). CDR1 SGHRS and CDR2 YFSETQ come from the germline V gene. Trimming took off 8 bases at V and 1 base at J, with 13 bases between the two ends. The CDR3 has 14 amino acids. Here the CDR3 DNA reads TGCGCCAGTAGCGGGGGAACGAGCAATCAGCCCCAGCATTTT. It encodes CASSGGTSNQPQHF.

The chain is built from TRBV7-9 and TRBJ1-1; D gene ambiguous. The CDR3 spans 12 residues. Germline V gives CDR1 SEHNR, CDR2 FQNEAQ (reference sequence). V lost 3 bases, J lost 5 bases, and 7 bases lay in between. The CDR3 nucleotides are TGTGCCAGCAGCTTTAAGGGAACTGAAGCTTTCTTT. Amino acid sequence: CASSFKGTEAFF.

This chain links TRBV5-4 with TRBJ1-6; 11 bases map to TRBD1. The junction had 2 bases not matched to a gene; V was cut back by 5 bases and J by 7 bases. The CDR3 is made up of 14 amino acids. Germline-derived CDR1 and CDR2 are SGHNT and YYREEE (reference sequence). The CDR3, as DNA: TGTGCCAGCAGGGGACAGGGGGTGAATTCACCCCTCCACTTT. It is translated as CASRGQGVNSPLHF. The full variable domain, completed using reference TRBV5-4 and TRBJ1-6, is ETGVTQSPTHLIKTRGQQVTLRCSSQSGHNTVSWYQQALGQGPQFIFQYYREEENGRGNFPPRFSGLQFPNYSSELNVNALELDDSALYLCASRGQGVNSPLHFGNGTRLTVT.

V and J are TRBV29-1 and TRBJ2-7; no firm D call. V was cut by 0 bases and J by 3 bases, with 6 bases left in between. CDR1 is SQVTM, CDR2 ANQGSEA, per germline. CDR3 length: 12 residues. The CDR3 loop is CSVEEPGYEQYF. The CDR3 nucleotides read TGCAGCGTTGAAGAGCCAGGCTACGAGCAGTACTTC.

The gene calls are TRBV5-4 and TRBJ1-4; D is uncertain. The germline CDR1 and CDR2 sequences are SGHNT and YYREEE (reference sequence). V lost 1 base, J lost 0 bases, and 4 bases lay in between. The CDR3 totals 14 residues. CDR3 in amino acids: CASSLTATNEKLFF. Here the CDR3 DNA reads TGTGCCAGCAGCTTGACGGCAACTAATGAAAAACTGTTTTTT.

The table lists this clone with a count of one. The same CDR3 can be traced to other DNA sequences in this sample. J is TRBJ2-5 and V is TRBV19; 11 nucleotides align to TRBD2. The germline V gene has CDR1 LNHDA and CDR2 SQIVND (reference sequence). The CDR3 totals 13 residues. V trimming: 9 bases; J trimming: 2 bases; junction bases outside the gene matches: 2. In DNA form, the CDR3 reads TGTGCCAGCAGACTAGCGGGACAAGAGACCCAGTACTTC. Its translation: CASRLAGQETQYF.

The chain uses TRBV9 and TRBJ2-1; D is perhaps TRBD2 (7 bases). This CDR3 has 14 residues. The V end was cut by 5 bases, the J end by 9 bases, with 18 bases between. From germline, CDR1 is SGDLS and CDR2 YYNGEE. The CDR3 sequence is CASREGEGLGEQFF. In DNA, the CDR3 is TGTGCCAGCAGAGAGGGGGAGGGCCTTGGTGAGCAGTTCTTC.

The CDR3 DNA reads as TGTGCCTGGAGTGTACTCCGTTCGGGAGATGGCTACACCTTC. This gives the protein CAWSVLRSGDGYTF. This chain uses TRBV30 with TRBJ1-2; D uncertain. This CDR3 is 14 amino acids long. Germline V gene data show CDR1 as GTSNPN and CDR2 as SVGIG (reference sequence). V was clipped by 0 bases and J by 6 bases, with 14 bases between them.

The chain carries TRBV19 and TRBJ1-4; 9 nucleotides align to TRBD1. J was trimmed by 8 bases and V by 6 bases; bases with no gene match: 10. CDR1 LNHDA and CDR2 SQIVND come from the germline V gene (reference sequence). There are 15 residues in the CDR3. The chain's CDR3 is CASRPTGGAGEKLFF. The DNA for the CDR3 is TGTGCCAGTAGGCCCACAGGGGGCGCGGGCGAAAAACTGTTTTTT. Full variable domain (outside the CDR3, taken from reference TRBV19 and TRBJ1-4): DGGITQSPKYLFRKEGQNVTLSCEQNLNHDAMYWYRQDPGQGLRLIYYSQIVNDFQKGDIAEGYSVSREKKESFPLTVTSAQKNPTAFYLCASRPTGGAGEKLFFGSGTQLSVL.

The V call is TRBV27, the J call TRBJ2-7; the D gene is possibly TRBD2 (5 bases). V was pared by 4 bases and J by 0 bases, with 7 bases between. The CDR3 totals 13 residues. The V gene's germline CDR1 is MNHEY and CDR2 SMNVEV (reference sequence). The CDR3 nucleotides read TGTGCCAGCAGTTCCCGGGGCTCCTACGAGCAGTACTTC. Its protein product is CASSSRGSYEQYF.

This clone appeared a few times. This rearrangement joins TRBV28 to TRBJ2-2; tentatively, D is TRBD1 (6 bases). CDR1 and CDR2 (germline): MDHEN, SYDVKM. The CDR3 is 13 residues long. With 6 bases removed from V and 4 bases from J, the gap between germline ends came to 9 bases. The CDR3 DNA sequence: TGTGCCAGCAGGTACAGGGCCACCGGGGAGCTGTTTTTT. It encodes CASRYRATGELFF. Drawing the rest from reference TRBV28 and TRBJ2-2, the complete variable domain is DVKVTQSSRYLVKRTGEKVFLECVQDMDHENMFWYRQDPGLGLRLIYFSYDVKMKEKGDIPEGYSVSREKKERFSLILESASTNQTSMYLCASRYRATGELFFGEGSRLTVL.

The chain joins TRBV25-1 to TRBJ1-5; D not certain. Between the trimmed V and J ends, which lost 1 base and 4 bases, there was a span of 8 bases. The germline V gene encodes CDR1 MGHDK and CDR2 SYGVNS. This CDR3 comprises 14 residues. The CDR3 protein is CASSEWSLNQPQHF. In DNA, the CDR3 is TGTGCCAGCAGTGAATGGTCCCTAAATCAGCCCCAGCATTTT.

The chain has TRBV19 and TRBJ1-1; 10 bases are shared with TRBD1. The CDR3 contains 14 residues. The germline V gene encodes CDR1 LNHDA and CDR2 SQIVND (reference sequence). V lost 5 bases to trimming and J lost 9 bases; unmatched junction nucleotides: 9. The CDR3 nucleotides read TGTGCCAGTAGTGGGACAGGGGTGGATGGGAAAGCTTTCTTT. As protein: CASSGTGVDGKAFF.

The chain is built from TRBV19 and TRBJ2-5; 11 nucleotides agree with TRBD1. V trimming: 8 bases; J trimming: 5 bases; junction bases outside the gene matches: 4. CDR1 is LNHDA, CDR2 SQIVND, per germline (reference sequence). The CDR3 is made up of 13 amino acids. The DNA for the CDR3 is TGTGCCAGTGGACAGGGGGCGGGGGAGACCCAGTACTTC. The encoded protein is CASGQGAGETQYF.

This chain uses TRBV6-5 with TRBJ1-3, with TRBD1 matching over 8 bases. Germline CDR1 reads MNHEY; CDR2 reads SVGAGI. The length of the CDR3 is 15 residues. J lost 4 bases, V lost 5 bases, and 7 bases had no gene match. The chain's CDR3 is CASSRPRTGGNTIYF. The CDR3 bases are TGTGCCAGCAGTCGACCACGGACAGGGGGAAACACCATATATTTT.

The chain combines TRBV14 with TRBJ1-1; D not resolved. The CDR3 runs to 13 residues. Germline CDR1 SGHDN, CDR2 FVKESK. The V gene lost 9 bases and the J gene lost 6 bases, with 17 bases spanning the gap. The CDR3 region has the DNA TGTGCCAGGGTGGTTCGGGGTCTCGCTGAAGCTTTCTTT. This gives the protein CARVVRGLAEAFF.

This clone occurred once. An end of the junction does not agree with germline; a read error may underlie this. This chain connects TRBV10-2 to TRBJ2-5, with TRBD2 matching over 8 bases. Germline assignment: CDR1 WSHSY and CDR2 SAAADI. This CDR3 has 11 amino acids. CDR3 loop: CACSGGKTQYF. CDR3 DNA: TGCGCCTGCAGCGGGGGAAAGACCCAGTACTTC.

The chain couples TRBV7-7 to TRBJ2-3; 9 bases map to TRBD2. The germline CDR1 and CDR2 sequences are SSHAT and FNYEAQ (reference sequence). CDR3 size: 13 residues. The CDR3 here is CASSGSPPDTQYF. The CDR3 DNA is TGTGCTAGTAGCGGGAGTCCTCCAGATACGCAGTATTTT.